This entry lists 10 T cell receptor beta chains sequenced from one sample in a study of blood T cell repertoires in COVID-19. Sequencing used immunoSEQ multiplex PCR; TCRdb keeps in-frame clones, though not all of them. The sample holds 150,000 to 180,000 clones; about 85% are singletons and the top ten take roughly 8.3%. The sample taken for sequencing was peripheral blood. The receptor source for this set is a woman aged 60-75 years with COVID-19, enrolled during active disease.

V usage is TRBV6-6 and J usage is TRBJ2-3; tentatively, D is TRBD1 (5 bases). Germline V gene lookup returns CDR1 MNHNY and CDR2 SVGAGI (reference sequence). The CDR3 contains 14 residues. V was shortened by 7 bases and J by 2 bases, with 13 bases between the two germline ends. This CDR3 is CASILGPPTDTQYF. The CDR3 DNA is TGTGCCAGCATACTGGGGCCTCCCACAGATACGCAGTATTTT.

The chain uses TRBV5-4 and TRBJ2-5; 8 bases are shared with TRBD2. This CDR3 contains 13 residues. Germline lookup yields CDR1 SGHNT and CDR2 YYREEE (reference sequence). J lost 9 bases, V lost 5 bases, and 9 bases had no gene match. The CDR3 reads CASRFSGDGAQYF. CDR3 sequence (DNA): TGTGCCAGCAGGTTTAGCGGGGACGGGGCCCAGTACTTC.

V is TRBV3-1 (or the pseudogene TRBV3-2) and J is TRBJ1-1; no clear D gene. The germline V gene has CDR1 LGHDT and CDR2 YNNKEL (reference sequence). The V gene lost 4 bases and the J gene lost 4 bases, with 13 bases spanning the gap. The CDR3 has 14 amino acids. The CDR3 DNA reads TGTGCCAGCAGCCCTACAAGCGGATCCACTGAAGCTTTCTTT. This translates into CASSPTSGSTEAFF.

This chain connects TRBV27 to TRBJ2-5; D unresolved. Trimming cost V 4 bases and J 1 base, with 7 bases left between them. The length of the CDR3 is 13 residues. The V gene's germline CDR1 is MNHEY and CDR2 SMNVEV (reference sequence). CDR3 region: CASSSHFQETQYF. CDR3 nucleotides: TGTGCCAGCAGTTCCCACTTCCAAGAGACCCAGTACTTC.

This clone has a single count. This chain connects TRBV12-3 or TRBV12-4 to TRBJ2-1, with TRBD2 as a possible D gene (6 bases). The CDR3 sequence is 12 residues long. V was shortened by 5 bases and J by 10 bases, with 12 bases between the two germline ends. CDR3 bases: TGTGCCAGCAGTAAAGGGACTGTAGAGCAGTTCTTC. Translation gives CASSKGTVEQFF.

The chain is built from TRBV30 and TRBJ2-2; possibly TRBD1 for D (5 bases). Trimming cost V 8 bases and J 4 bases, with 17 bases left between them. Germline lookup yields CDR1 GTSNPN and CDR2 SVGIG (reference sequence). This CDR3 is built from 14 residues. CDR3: CAQGRVRSTGELFF. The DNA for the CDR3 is TGTGCCCAGGGTAGGGTTAGATCCACCGGGGAGCTGTTTTTT.

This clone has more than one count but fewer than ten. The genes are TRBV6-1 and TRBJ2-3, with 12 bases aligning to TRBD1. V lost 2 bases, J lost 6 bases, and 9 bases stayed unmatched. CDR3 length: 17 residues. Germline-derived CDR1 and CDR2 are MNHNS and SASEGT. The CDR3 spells CASSEIGTGGPVDTQYF. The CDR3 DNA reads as TGTGCCAGCAGTGAAATCGGGACAGGGGGCCCAGTGGATACGCAGTATTTT.

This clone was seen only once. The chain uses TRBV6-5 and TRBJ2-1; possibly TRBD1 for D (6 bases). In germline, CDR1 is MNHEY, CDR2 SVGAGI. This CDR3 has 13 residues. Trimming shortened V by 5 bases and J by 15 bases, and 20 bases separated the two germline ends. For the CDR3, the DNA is TGTGCCAGCAGTCAGGGGACCTTGCTCAGCCCGTTCTTC. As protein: CASSQGTLLSPFF.

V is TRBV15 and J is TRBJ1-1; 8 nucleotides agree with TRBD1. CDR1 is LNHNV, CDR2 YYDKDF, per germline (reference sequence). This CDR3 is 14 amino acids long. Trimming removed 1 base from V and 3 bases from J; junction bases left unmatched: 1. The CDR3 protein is CATSRAGQDTEAFF. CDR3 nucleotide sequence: TGTGCCACCAGCAGAGCGGGACAGGACACTGAAGCTTTCTTT.

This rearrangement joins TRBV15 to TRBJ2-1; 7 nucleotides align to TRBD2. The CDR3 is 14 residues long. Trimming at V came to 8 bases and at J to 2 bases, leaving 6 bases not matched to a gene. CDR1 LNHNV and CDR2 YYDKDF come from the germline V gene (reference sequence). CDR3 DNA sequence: TGTGCCACCGTACCGGGACTACCCTACAATGAGCAGTTCTTC. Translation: CATVPGLPYNEQFF.